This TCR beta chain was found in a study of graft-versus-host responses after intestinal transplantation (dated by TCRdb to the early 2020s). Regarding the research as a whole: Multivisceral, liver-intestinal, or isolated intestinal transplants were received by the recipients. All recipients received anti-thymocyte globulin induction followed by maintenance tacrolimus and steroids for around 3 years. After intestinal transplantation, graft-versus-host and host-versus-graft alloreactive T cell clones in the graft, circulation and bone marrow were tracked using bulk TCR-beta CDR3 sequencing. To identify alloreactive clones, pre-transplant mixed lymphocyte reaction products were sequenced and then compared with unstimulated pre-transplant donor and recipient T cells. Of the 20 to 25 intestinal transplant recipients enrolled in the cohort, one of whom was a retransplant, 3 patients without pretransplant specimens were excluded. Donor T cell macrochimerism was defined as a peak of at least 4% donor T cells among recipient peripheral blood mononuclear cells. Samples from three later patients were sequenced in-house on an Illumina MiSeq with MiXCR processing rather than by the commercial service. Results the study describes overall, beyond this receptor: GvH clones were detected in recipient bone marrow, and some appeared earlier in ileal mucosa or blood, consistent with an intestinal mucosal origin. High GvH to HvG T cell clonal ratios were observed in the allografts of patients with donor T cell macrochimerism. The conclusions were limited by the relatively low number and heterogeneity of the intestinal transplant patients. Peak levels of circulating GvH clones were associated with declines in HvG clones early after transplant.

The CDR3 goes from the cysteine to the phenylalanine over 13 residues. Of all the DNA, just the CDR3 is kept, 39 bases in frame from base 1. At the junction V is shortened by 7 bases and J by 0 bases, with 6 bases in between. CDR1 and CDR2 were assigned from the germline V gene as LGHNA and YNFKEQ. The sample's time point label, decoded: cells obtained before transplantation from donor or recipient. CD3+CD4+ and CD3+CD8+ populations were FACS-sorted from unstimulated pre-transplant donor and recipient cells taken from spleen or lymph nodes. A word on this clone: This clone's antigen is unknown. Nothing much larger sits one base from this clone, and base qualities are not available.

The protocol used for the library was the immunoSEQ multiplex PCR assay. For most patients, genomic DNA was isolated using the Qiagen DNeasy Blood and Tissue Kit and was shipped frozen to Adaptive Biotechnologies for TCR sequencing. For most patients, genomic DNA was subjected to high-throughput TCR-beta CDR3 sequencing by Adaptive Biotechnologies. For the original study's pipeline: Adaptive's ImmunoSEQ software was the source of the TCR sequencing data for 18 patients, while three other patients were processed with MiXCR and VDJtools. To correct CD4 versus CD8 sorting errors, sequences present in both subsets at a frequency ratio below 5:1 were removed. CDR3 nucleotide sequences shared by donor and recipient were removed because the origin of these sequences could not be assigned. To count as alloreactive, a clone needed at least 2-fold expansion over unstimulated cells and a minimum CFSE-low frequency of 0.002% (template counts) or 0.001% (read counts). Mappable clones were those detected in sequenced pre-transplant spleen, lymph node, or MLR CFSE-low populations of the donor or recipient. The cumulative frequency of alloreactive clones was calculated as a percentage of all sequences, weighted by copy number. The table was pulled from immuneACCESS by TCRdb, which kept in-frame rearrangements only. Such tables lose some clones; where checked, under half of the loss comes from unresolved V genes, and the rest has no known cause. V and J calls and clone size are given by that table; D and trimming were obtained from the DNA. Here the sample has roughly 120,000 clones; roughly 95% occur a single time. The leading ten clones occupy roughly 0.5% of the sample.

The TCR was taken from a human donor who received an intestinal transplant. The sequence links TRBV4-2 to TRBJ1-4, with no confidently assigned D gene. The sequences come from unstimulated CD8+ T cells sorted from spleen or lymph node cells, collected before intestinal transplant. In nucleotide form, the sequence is TGTGCCAGCAAAGATGCAACTAATGAAAAACTGTTTTTT. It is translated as CASKDATNEKLFF.